This TCR beta chain was sequenced for a study of OX40 agonist ivuxolimab in advanced cancers. Study-level background: Clinicians treated patients with ivuxolimab, an agonistic anti-OX40 (CD134) antibody. Every 2 weeks, ivuxolimab was infused into the patients intravenously at between 0.01 and 10 mg/kg. Study-wide findings and caveats: Researchers did not determine the expanded peripheral T cells' antigen specificity.

This clone appeared once. Its specificity is unknown. Sequencing used immunoSEQ multiplex PCR; TCRdb keeps in-frame clones, though not all of them. The top ten clones hold roughly 2.3% of a sample with 37,000 or so clones, 85% to 90% of them seen once. The CDR3 totals 14 residues. The ends were cut back, 5 bases at V and 4 bases at J, with 13 bases in the middle. Germline V gene sequence: CDR1 SGHTA, CDR2 FQGTGA. This TCR was recovered from an adult with an advanced solid tumor such as melanoma, head and neck, liver or kidney cancer. The source material was CD4+ or CD8+ T cells sorted from blood, sampled in a trial of the OX40 agonist ivuxolimab. The chain links TRBV7-3 to TRBJ2-3; the D gene is possibly TRBD1 (6 bases). CDR3 DNA sequence: TGTGCCAGCAGCCCAGGGACAAGCGCAGATACGCAGTATTTT. This encodes CASSPGTSADTQYF.